What follows describes a single TCR beta chain. The CDR3 length is 15 residues. The V end was cut by 1 base, the J end by 3 bases, with 12 bases between. The germline V gene encodes CDR1 SEHNR and CDR2 FQNEAQ (reference sequence). These data originate in a study of blood T cell repertoires in COVID-19. Study background: Samples of COVID-19 (acute and convalescent) were obtained from the United States, Italy and Spain. PBMCs, B-cell-depleted T cells, or T cells provided the cDNA or gDNA that made up the material.

Per the study methods: Amplification with reference gene primers provided the estimates of nucleated cell counts. This table comes from immunoSEQ multiplex PCR, and its TCRdb copy is limited to in-frame clones, with some not included. The V and J calls and the clone size are those of that table, but D and trimming were determined from the DNA. Of 100,000 or so clones listed, around 80% were seen once; the top ten hold 6.5% to 8.5%. The material sequenced was peripheral blood. This chain links TRBV7-9 with TRBJ1-1; a possible D gene is TRBD1 (5 bases). The clonotype was recovered from a man aged 45-60 years with active or convalescent COVID-19. CDR3 DNA: TGTGCCAGCAGCTTAGGTCCCAGGGCGGACACTGAAGCTTTCTTT. Translation: CASSLGPRADTEAFF.